This T cell receptor (beta chain) was profiled in a study of CD8 T cells in Susac syndrome. The CDR3 extends over 14 amino acids. V lost 0 bases and J 2 bases, leaving 6 bases between the germline ends. Germline V gene sequence: CDR1 SGHDT, CDR2 YYEEEE. Reverse transcription of about 0.5 to 1 ug RNA used random hexamers. TCRdb ran MiXCR on the immunoSEQ multiplex PCR reads and lists one entry per CDR3 protein. The profile covers about 130,000 distinct CDR3 sequences, with about 93% appearing a single time and around 0.21% taken by the ten largest. Sequences were obtained from CD8+ T cells from PBMCs. V gene TRBV5-6 combines with J gene TRBJ2-1; tentative D call: TRBD1 (5 bases). The sequence was obtained from a human donor with Susac syndrome. The CDR3 loop reads CASSLGQTYNEQFF. Written as DNA, the CDR3 is TGTGCCAGCAGCTTGGGACAGACCTACAATGAGCAGTTCTTC.